The clone carrying this TCR beta chain was seen only a few times. This sample was taken from a study of T-cell memory formation after mild COVID-19. In the study overall: Largely, the TCR clusters proved donor specific.

CDR1 and CDR2 (germline): ENHRY, SYGVKD. The CDR3 consists of 14 residues. With 2 bases clipped from V and 9 bases from J, the junction kept 4 bases outside the gene matches. The authors produced TCR alpha and TCR beta cDNA libraries with sample barcodes and UMIs by 5'RACE using constant-segment primers. MiXCR, applied by TCRdb to the 5' RACE reads, yields one record per CDR3 protein. The data contain around 200,000 distinct CDR3 sequences, 8% to 11% of them singletons. Sequenced: PBMCs or a T cell subset sorted from them (not recorded which). This chain links TRBV10-3 with TRBJ1-6; 7 bases are shared with TRBD1. This clonotype was obtained from a man between 18 and 35 years old who had mild COVID-19 (a few samples of this study predate the infection). Cell type and time point are not known. CDR3 sequence (DNA): TGTGCCATCAGTGAGCGGGGACAGTCTTCACCCCTCCACTTT. Translated, it gives CAISERGQSSPLHF.